The 13 T cell receptor beta chains below come from one sample, sequenced in a study of blood T cells in healthy people across ages. Through a sample-barcoded 5' primer and a J-beta primer mix, a second PCR was run for roughly 6 to 11 cycles. TCRdb used MiXCR to reprocess the 5' RACE reads, holding one entry per CDR3 protein. Of over a million distinct CDR3 sequences in the sample, around 27% were seen once. Another study also made use of these data, one on T cells of mothers and their children.

The sequencing sample was made of blood. These receptors were taken from a girl aged 2-10 years in good health.

The chain links TRBV20-1 to TRBJ2-7, with TRBD1 matching 7 bases. V lost 1 base to trimming and J lost 0 bases; unmatched junction nucleotides: 6. Germline CDR1 DFQATT, CDR2 SNEGSKA (reference sequence). The CDR3 covers 15 residues. CDR3 residues: CSARGNRGFSYEQYF. CDR3 in DNA: TGCAGTGCTAGAGGAAACAGGGGCTTCTCCTACGAGCAGTACTTC.

This clonotype showed up just a few times. The chain carries TRBV28 and TRBJ2-2, with 7 bases matching TRBD2. Trimming at V came to 5 bases and at J to 0 bases, leaving 9 bases not matched to a gene. Germline V CDR1 and CDR2: MDHEN, SYDVKM. This CDR3 has 17 amino acids. The CDR3 spells CASSPPLAAANTGELFF. CDR3 sequence (DNA): TGTGCCAGCAGTCCCCCTCTAGCGGCCGCGAACACCGGGGAGCTGTTTTTT.

The chain couples TRBV4-2 to TRBJ2-1; tentative D call: TRBD1 (6 bases). The germline gives CDR1 LGHNA, CDR2 YNFKEQ. V was cut by 0 bases and J by 4 bases, with 16 bases left in between. This CDR3 has 17 amino acids. CDR3 coding DNA: TGTGCCAGCAGCCAAGAATGGGTCGGACAGCTTTACAATGAGCAGTTCTTC. Its translation is CASSQEWVGQLYNEQFF.

The table lists this clonotype with a few counts. The chain is built from TRBV6-2 or TRBV6-3 and TRBJ2-3; D unclear. Germline V CDR1 and CDR2: MNHEY, SVGEGT. Deletions cut 5 bases from V and 2 bases from J, with 11 bases between. The CDR3 runs 14 residues. The DNA for the CDR3 is TGTGCCAGCAGTCAAAGTTTAGACACAGATACGCAGTATTTT. This translates into CASSQSLDTDTQYF.

This clonotype was observed a few times. This chain links TRBV12-3 or TRBV12-4 with TRBJ2-7; weak D call: TRBD2 (6 bases). Trimming took off 6 bases at V and 3 bases at J, with 18 bases between the two ends. This CDR3 spans 15 amino acids. The CDR3 is CASRGGERANYEQYF. The CDR3, as DNA: TGTGCCAGCAGGGGGGGTGAGCGGGCAAACTACGAGCAGTACTTC.

There are a few counts of this clonotype. The germline gene is not matched at one end of the junction; a read error may be the cause. The chain recombines TRBV29-1 with TRBJ2-2; TRBD1 or TRBD2 may be the D gene (5 bases each). The germline CDR1 and CDR2 sequences are SQVTM and ANQGSEA. This CDR3 has 16 residues. CDR3 sequence: CSVEGDGTGNTGELFF. In DNA, the CDR3 is TGCAGCGTTGAAGGGGACGGAACCGGGAACACCGGGGAGCTGTTCTTT.

V and J are TRBV12-3 or TRBV12-4 and TRBJ2-5, with TRBD2 matching 10 bases. Trimming at V came to 0 bases and at J to 1 base, leaving 2 bases not matched to a gene. The CDR3 sequence is 16 residues long. For the CDR3, the DNA is TGTGCCAGCAGTTTAGCGACTAGCGGGTTCCAAGAGACCCAGTACTTC. Its translation is CASSLATSGFQETQYF.

CDR3 sequence reads: CSVLGPSFSTDTQYF. Here the CDR3 DNA reads TGCAGCGTTTTGGGACCGTCCTTTAGCACAGATACGCAGTATTTT. This sequence joins TRBV29-1 and TRBJ2-3; TRBD1 or TRBD2 may be the D gene (5 bases each). Germline lookup yields CDR1 SQVTM and CDR2 ANQGSEA. The CDR3 covers 15 residues. The V gene lost 5 bases and the J gene lost 0 bases, with 15 bases spanning the gap.

The table lists this clonotype with a few counts. This chain links TRBV7-3 with TRBJ2-1, with 10 bases aligning to TRBD1. V shed 5 bases, J shed 2 bases, and the junction held 3 bases outside the gene matches. The germline V gene encodes CDR1 SGHTA and CDR2 FQGTGA. The CDR3 has 15 residues. The CDR3 nucleotides read TGTGCCAGCAGCCCGACAGGGGGCGCCTACAATGAGCAGTTCTTC. This encodes CASSPTGGAYNEQFF.

This clonotype occurred a few times. This chain joins TRBV24-1 and TRBJ2-1; 12 bases fit TRBD2. V dropped 5 bases and J dropped 0; count of bases not matched to a gene: 10. The CDR3 has 19 residues. Looked up from germline, CDR1 is KGHDR and CDR2 is SFDVKD. The chain's CDR3 is CATSVPASGGVISYNEQFF. The DNA of the CDR3 is TGTGCCACCAGTGTCCCTGCTAGCGGGGGGGTTATCTCCTACAATGAGCAGTTCTTC.

V and J are TRBV12-5 and TRBJ2-1, with D unresolved. The better agreement between TRBJ2-5 and the DNA end casts doubt on the J call. The CDR3 consists of 13 residues. Per the germline V gene, CDR1 is LGHNT and CDR2 is FRNRAP. CDR3 sequence reads: CASGLQGKETQYF. DNA of the CDR3: TGTGCTAGTGGTTTGCAAGGAAAAGAGACCCAGTACTTC.

The V call is TRBV2, the J call TRBJ1-1; 7 nucleotides agree with TRBD1. The germline CDR1 and CDR2 sequences are SNHLY and FYNNEI. The J segment lost 1 base and the V segment lost 8 bases, leaving 10 bases of the junction unmatched. The CDR3 runs to 15 residues. This CDR3 is CASQLSRQGNTEAFF. CDR3 DNA sequence: TGTGCCAGCCAACTCTCCCGACAGGGGAACACTGAAGCTTTCTTT.

The CDR3 region has the DNA TGTGCCAGCACAAACGGGACAGCGATCTACGAGCAGTACTTC. Protein product: CASTNGTAIYEQYF. This rearrangement joins TRBV28 to TRBJ2-7; 7 nucleotides line up with TRBD1. CDR3 size: 14 residues. The germline V gene encodes CDR1 MDHEN and CDR2 SYDVKM. Unmatched junction bases numbered 9, after V lost 7 bases and J lost 3 bases.